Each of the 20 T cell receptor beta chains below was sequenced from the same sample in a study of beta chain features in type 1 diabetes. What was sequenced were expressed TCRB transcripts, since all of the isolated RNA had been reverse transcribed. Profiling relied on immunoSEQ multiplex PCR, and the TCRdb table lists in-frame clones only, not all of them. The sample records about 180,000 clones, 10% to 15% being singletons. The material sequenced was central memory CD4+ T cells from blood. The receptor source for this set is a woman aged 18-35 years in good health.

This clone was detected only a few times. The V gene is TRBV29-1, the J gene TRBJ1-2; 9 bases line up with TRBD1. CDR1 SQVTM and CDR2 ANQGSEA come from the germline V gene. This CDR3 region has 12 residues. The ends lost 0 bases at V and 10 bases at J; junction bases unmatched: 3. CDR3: CSVEEGQGVYTF. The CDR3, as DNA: TGCAGCGTTGAAGAGGGACAGGGAGTCTACACCTTC.

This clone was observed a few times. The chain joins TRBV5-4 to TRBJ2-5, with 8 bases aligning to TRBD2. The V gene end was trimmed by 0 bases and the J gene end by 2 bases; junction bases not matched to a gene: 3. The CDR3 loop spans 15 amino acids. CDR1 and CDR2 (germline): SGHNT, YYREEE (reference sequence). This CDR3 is CASSLAREAQETQYF. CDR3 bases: TGTGCCAGCAGCTTGGCGCGGGAGGCGCAAGAGACCCAGTACTTC. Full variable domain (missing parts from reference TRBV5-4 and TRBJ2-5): ETGVTQSPTHLIKTRGQQVTLRCSSQSGHNTVSWYQQALGQGPQFIFQYYREEENGRGNFPPRFSGLQFPNYSSELNVNALELDDSALYLCASSLAREAQETQYFGPGTRLLVL.

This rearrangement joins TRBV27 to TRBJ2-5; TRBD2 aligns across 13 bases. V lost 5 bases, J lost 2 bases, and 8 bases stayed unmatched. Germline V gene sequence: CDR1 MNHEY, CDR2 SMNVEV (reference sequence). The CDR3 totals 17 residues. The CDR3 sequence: CASSQGVTSGRQETQYF. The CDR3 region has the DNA TGTGCCAGCAGTCAAGGGGTGACTAGCGGGAGGCAAGAGACCCAGTACTTC.

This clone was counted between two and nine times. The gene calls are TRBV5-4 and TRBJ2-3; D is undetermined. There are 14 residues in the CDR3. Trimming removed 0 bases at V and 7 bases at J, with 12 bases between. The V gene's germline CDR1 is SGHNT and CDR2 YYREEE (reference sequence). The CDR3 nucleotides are TGTGCCAGCAGCTTGGATCTTGGGCAGAATACGCAGTATTTT. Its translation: CASSLDLGQNTQYF. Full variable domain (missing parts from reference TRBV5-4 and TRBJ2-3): ETGVTQSPTHLIKTRGQQVTLRCSSQSGHNTVSWYQQALGQGPQFIFQYYREEENGRGNFPPRFSGLQFPNYSSELNVNALELDDSALYLCASSLDLGQNTQYFGPGTRLTVL.

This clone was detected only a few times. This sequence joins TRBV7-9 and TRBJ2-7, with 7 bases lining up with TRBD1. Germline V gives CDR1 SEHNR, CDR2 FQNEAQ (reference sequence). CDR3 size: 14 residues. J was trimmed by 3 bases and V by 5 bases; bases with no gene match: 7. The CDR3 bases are TGTGCCAGCAGCCTCAAATGGGACAGCTACGAGCAGTACTTC. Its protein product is CASSLKWDSYEQYF. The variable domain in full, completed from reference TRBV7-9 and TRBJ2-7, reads DTGVSQNPRHKITKRGQNVTFRCDPISEHNRLYWYRQTLGQGPEFLTYFQNEAQLEKSRLLSDRFSAERPKGSFSTLEIQRTEQGDSAMYLCASSLKWDSYEQYFGPGTRLTVT.

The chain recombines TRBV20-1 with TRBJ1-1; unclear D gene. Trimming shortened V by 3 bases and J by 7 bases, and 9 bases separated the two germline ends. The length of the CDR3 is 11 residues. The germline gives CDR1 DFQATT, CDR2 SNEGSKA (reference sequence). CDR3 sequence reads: CSARPGREAFF. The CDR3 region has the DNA TGCAGTGCTAGGCCTGGGCGTGAAGCTTTCTTT.

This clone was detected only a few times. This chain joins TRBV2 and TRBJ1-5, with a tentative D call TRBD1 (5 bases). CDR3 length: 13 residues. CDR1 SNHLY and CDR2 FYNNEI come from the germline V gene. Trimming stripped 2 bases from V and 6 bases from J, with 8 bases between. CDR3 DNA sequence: TGTGCCAGCAGTGAATCAGGGATTCAGCCCCAGCATTTT. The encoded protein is CASSESGIQPQHF.

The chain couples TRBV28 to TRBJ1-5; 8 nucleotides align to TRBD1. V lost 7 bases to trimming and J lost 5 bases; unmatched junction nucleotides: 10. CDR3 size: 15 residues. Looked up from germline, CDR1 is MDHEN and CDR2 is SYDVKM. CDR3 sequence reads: CASMFPGGVDQPQHF. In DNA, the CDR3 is TGTGCCAGCATGTTTCCAGGGGGCGTGGATCAGCCCCAGCATTTT.

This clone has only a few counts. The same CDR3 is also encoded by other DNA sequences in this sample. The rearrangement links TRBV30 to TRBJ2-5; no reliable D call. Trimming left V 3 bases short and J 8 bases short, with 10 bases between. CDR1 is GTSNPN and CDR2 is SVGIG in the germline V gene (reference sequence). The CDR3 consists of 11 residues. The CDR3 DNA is TGTGCCTGGAGCCCAAGAGAAACCCAGTACTTC. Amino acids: CAWSPRETQYF. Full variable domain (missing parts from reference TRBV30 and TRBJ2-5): SQTIHQWPATLVQPVGSPLSLECTVEGTSNPNLYWYRQAAGRGLQLLFYSVGIGQISSEVPQNLSASRPQDRQFILSSKKLLLSDSGFYLCAWSPRETQYFGPGTRLLVL.

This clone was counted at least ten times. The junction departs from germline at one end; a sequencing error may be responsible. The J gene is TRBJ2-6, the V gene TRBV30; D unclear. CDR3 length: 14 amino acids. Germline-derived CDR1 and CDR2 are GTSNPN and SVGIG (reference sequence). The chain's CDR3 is CARSQTSGANVLTF. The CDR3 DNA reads TGTGCCCGGAGTCAGACATCTGGGGCCAACGTCCTGACTTTC.

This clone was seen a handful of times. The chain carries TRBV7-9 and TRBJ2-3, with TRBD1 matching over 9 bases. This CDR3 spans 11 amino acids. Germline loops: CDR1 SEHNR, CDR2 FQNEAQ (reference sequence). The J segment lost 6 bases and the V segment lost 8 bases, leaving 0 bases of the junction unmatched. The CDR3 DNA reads TGTGCCAGCGACAGGGGGGATACGCAGTATTTT. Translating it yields CASDRGDTQYF. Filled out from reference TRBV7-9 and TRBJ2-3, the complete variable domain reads DTGVSQNPRHKITKRGQNVTFRCDPISEHNRLYWYRQTLGQGPEFLTYFQNEAQLEKSRLLSDRFSAERPKGSFSTLEIQRTEQGDSAMYLCASDRGDTQYFGPGTRLTVL.

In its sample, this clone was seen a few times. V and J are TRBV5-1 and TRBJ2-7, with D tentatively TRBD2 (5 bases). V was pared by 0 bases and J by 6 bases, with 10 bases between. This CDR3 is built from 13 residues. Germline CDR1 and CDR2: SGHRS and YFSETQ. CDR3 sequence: CASSLGGSSEQYF. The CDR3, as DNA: TGCGCCAGCAGCTTGGGAGGGAGCTCCGAGCAGTACTTC.

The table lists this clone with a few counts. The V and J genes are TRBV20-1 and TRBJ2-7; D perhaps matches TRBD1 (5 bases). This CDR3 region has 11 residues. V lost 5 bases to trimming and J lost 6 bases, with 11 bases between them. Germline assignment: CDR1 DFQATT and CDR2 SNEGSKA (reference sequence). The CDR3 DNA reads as TGCAGTGCTGGCCCAGGGATCGAGCAGTACTTC. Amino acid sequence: CSAGPGIEQYF.

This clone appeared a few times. CDR3 residues: CASSLLGTSGSSYEQYF. In DNA form, the CDR3 reads TGTGCCAGCAGCTTACTCGGGACTAGCGGGAGCTCCTACGAGCAGTACTTC. The chain uses TRBV7-2 and TRBJ2-7, with 14 bases matching TRBD2. CDR1 and CDR2 from the germline V gene are SGHTA and FQGNSA. The CDR3 extends over 17 amino acids. Trimming removed 2 bases from V and 0 bases from J; junction bases left unmatched: 3.

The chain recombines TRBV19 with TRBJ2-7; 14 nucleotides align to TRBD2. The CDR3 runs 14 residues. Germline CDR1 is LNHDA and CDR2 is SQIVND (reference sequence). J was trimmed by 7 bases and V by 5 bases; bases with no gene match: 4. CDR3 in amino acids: CASSLGLAGGEQYF. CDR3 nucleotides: TGTGCCAGTAGTCTCGGACTAGCGGGAGGTGAGCAGTACTTC.

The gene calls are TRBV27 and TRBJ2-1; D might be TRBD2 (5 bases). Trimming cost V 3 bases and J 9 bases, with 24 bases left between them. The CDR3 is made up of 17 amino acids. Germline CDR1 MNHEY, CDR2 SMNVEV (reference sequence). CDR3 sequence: CASSFVGLRATHFEQFF. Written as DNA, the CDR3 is TGTGCCAGCAGTTTCGTAGGACTCCGGGCCACTCACTTTGAGCAGTTCTTC.

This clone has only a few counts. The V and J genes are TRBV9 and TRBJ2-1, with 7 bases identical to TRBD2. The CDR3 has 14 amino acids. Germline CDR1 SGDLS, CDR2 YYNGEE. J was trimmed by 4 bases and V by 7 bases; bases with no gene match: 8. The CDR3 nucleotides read TGTGCCAGCGGGAGGGAGGGCTCGTACAATGAGCAGTTCTTC. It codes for CASGREGSYNEQFF.

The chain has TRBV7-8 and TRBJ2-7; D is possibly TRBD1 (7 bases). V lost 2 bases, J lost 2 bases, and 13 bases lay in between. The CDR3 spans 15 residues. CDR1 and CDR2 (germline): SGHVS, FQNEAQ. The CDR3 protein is CASSLRQGGPYEQYF. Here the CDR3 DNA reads TGTGCCAGCAGCTTAAGACAGGGAGGTCCCTACGAGCAGTACTTC.

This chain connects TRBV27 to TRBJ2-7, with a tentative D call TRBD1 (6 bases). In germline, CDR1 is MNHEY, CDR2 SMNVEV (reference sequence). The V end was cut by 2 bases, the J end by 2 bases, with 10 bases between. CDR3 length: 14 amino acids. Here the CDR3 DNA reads TGTGCCAGCAGTTTAAAAAGGGGGACCTACGAGCAGTACTTC. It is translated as CASSLKRGTYEQYF.

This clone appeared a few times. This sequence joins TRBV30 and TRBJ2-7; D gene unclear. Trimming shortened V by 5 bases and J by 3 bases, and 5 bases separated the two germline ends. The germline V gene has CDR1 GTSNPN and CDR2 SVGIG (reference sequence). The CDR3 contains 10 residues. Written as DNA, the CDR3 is TGTGCCTGGGGCCGCTACGAGCAGTACTTC. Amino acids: CAWGRYEQYF. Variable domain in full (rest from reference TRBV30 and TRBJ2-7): SQTIHQWPATLVQPVGSPLSLECTVEGTSNPNLYWYRQAAGRGLQLLFYSVGIGQISSEVPQNLSASRPQDRQFILSSKKLLLSDSGFYLCAWGRYEQYFGPGTRLTVT.